This TCR beta chain was identified during a study of blood T cell repertoires in COVID-19. In the original analysis: How many nucleated cells were present was estimated from reference gene primer amplification. Sequencing was performed with immunoSEQ multiplex PCR; in TCRdb, only in-frame clones are kept and a portion is missing. The V and J calls and the clone size are those of that table, but D and trimming were determined from the DNA. In the table there are around 200,000 clones, more than 80% of which are singletons. Losses at the gene ends were 1 base for V and 7 bases for J; bases not matched to a gene: 5. This CDR3 spans 15 amino acids. Germline CDR1 and CDR2: LGHNA and YNFKEQ.

Sequenced material: peripheral blood. The TCR originated in a woman at least 80 years old with acute or convalescent COVID-19. This chain connects TRBV4-2 to TRBJ1-2, with TRBD1 matching over 11 bases. The CDR3 sequence: CASSQAGQGAPGYTF. In nucleotides, the CDR3 is TGTGCCAGCAGCCAAGCCGGACAGGGGGCGCCTGGCTACACCTTC.